The source of this TCR beta chain is a study of CD8 T cells in Susac syndrome. The CDR3 runs 15 residues. CDR1 and CDR2 (germline): SGHAT, FQNNGV. V was pared by 6 bases and J by 5 bases, with 17 bases between. Random hexamers were used to reverse transcribe 0.5 to 1 ug of RNA. TCRdb reprocessed the immunoSEQ multiplex PCR reads with MiXCR, giving one entry per CDR3 protein. The profile shows about 200,000 distinct CDR3 sequences, around 93% of them singletons. TCR beta was sequenced from blood CD8+ and CD4+ T cells. The authors negatively isolated CD8+ and CD4+ T cells and FACS-enriched TEMRA cells. The chain is built from TRBV11-2 and TRBJ2-1; possible D gene TRBD1, 5 bases. The receptor was derived from a human donor with multiple sclerosis. Sequenced material: CD4+ T cells from PBMCs. CDR3 protein: CASSRNVQGDNEQFF. CDR3 nucleotides: TGTGCCAGCAGTCGGAATGTTCAGGGTGACAATGAGCAGTTCTTC.